These 19 T cell receptor beta chains came from one sample sequenced in a study of vaccination and CD4 T cells after COVID-19. These receptors are not linked to any known antigen. Described treatment: 10-day PBMC culture with coronavirus spike peptide pools or control peptides (ViraFEST assay). The study sequenced cultured CD4+ T cell DNA using the Oncomine TCR Beta short-read assay. TCRdb reprocessed the PCR reads with MiXCR, giving one entry per CDR3 protein. The sample includes roughly 9,800 distinct CDR3 sequences, approximately 59% of them seen just once. The specimen sequenced was CD4+ T cells from blood, cultured in vitro. The receptors were gathered from a human donor who had recovered from COVID-19.

This chain joins TRBV6-2 or TRBV6-3 and TRBJ2-7, with TRBD2 matching over 13 bases. Losses at the gene ends were 4 bases for V and 3 bases for J; bases not matched to a gene: 3. Germline values: CDR1 MNHEY, CDR2 SVGEGT. CDR3 length: 15 residues. DNA for the CDR3: TGTGCCAGCAGTTCGAGACTAGCGGGGGGCTACGAGCAGTACTTC. This encodes CASSSRLAGGYEQYF.

The CDR3 DNA follows: TGTGCCAGCAGTACCCGGGGCGGGACCGCCTACGAGCAGTACTTC. Amino acid sequence: CASSTRGGTAYEQYF. The rearrangement joins TRBV6-1 to TRBJ2-7, with D tentatively TRBD2 (6 bases). This CDR3 comprises 15 residues. The V gene lost 5 bases and the J gene lost 2 bases, with 16 bases spanning the gap. Germline V gene lookup returns CDR1 MNHNS and CDR2 SASEGT.

V usage is TRBV7-2 and J usage is TRBJ2-2, with no clear D. V lost 3 bases and J 7 bases, leaving 12 bases between the germline ends. Germline CDR1 is SGHTA and CDR2 is FQGNSA. The CDR3 is 14 amino acids. CDR3: CASSFTIPSGELFF. CDR3 coding DNA: TGTGCCAGCAGCTTCACGATTCCAAGCGGGGAGCTGTTTTTT.

V and J are TRBV2 and TRBJ2-3; 7 bases fit TRBD2. This CDR3 is built from 13 residues. CDR1 SNHLY and CDR2 FYNNEI come from the germline V gene. J lost 1 base, V lost 8 bases, and 3 bases had no gene match. The CDR3 loop reads CASDTSGTDTQYF. As DNA, the CDR3 is TGTGCCAGCGACACTAGCGGCACAGATACGCAGTATTTT.

This chain joins TRBV6-5 and TRBJ1-2, with D tentatively TRBD1 (5 bases). Germline loops: CDR1 MNHEY, CDR2 SVGAGI. The V end was cut by 4 bases, the J end by 4 bases, with 13 bases between. CDR3 size: 14 residues. The CDR3: CASSSGGQGYGYTF. The CDR3 coding sequence is TGTGCCAGCAGTTCCGGAGGTCAGGGCTATGGCTACACCTTC.

The rearrangement links TRBV21-1 to TRBJ1-5. TRBV21-1 is listed as a pseudogene. This CDR3 is 15 amino acids long. CDR3 region: CASSKACPGLAPQHF. As DNA, the CDR3 is TGTGCCAGCAGCAAAGCTTGCCCAGGCCTCGCGCCCCAGCATTTT.

The V gene is TRBV6-1, the J gene TRBJ1-2, with TRBD1 matching 8 bases. V lost 3 bases and J lost 8; bases outside the gene matches: 11. The CDR3 contains 15 residues. Germline lookup yields CDR1 MNHNS and CDR2 SASEGT. This chain's CDR3 is CASSDPGQERRGYTF. CDR3 nucleotides: TGTGCCAGCAGTGATCCGGGACAGGAAAGACGAGGCTACACCTTC.

This clonotype was counted a few times. This chain joins TRBV12-3 or TRBV12-4 and TRBJ1-2, with D perhaps TRBD1 (5 bases). Trimming took off 1 base at V and 4 bases at J, with 13 bases between the two ends. The CDR3 has 15 amino acids. CDR3 DNA: TGTGCCAGCAGTTTAGTTCCCGGGACCCCCTATGGCTACACCTTC. Protein: CASSLVPGTPYGYTF.

The chain carries TRBV6-1 and TRBJ2-1; 8 positions agree with TRBD1. There are 15 residues in the CDR3. Per germline, CDR1 MNHNS and CDR2 SASEGT. J gave up 1 base and V 6 bases, and 5 bases lay outside the gene matches. In nucleotides, the CDR3 is TGTGCCAGCAGGACGACAGGGGCGTCCTACAATGAGCAGTTCTTC. Residues: CASRTTGASYNEQFF.

This clonotype has a single count. This chain joins TRBV20-1 and TRBJ2-2; D is unresolved. Trimming cost V 6 bases and J 2 bases, with 13 bases left between them. CDR3 length equals 14 residues. Germline V CDR1 and CDR2: DFQATT, SNEGSKA (reference sequence). CDR3 coding DNA: TGCAGTGCCAAAGGTTCCGCAAACACCGGGGAGCTGTTTTTT. It codes for CSAKGSANTGELFF.

This clonotype was picked up a small number of times. This sequence joins TRBV6-2 or TRBV6-3 and TRBJ2-5; D is possibly TRBD2 (6 bases). The CDR3 runs to 14 residues. The germline V gene encodes CDR1 MNHEY and CDR2 SVGEGT. V was shortened by 2 bases and J by 6 bases, with 13 bases between the two germline ends. The CDR3 region is CASSYRGIAKTQYF. CDR3 bases: TGTGCCAGCAGTTACCGCGGGATAGCAAAGACCCAGTACTTC.

This chain joins TRBV27 and TRBJ2-5; D not resolved. V was shortened by 4 bases and J by 5 bases, with 11 bases between the two germline ends. Germline V gives CDR1 MNHEY, CDR2 SMNVEV (reference sequence). The CDR3 sequence is 13 residues long. CDR3 DNA sequence: TGTGCCAGCAGTTCTGCCAGTACCGAGACCCAGTACTTC. This translates into CASSSASTETQYF.

The sample holds a few counts of this clonotype. CDR3 nucleotide sequence: TGCAGTGCGCTCCAGGGTGAAGATGGCTACACCTTC. Its protein product is CSALQGEDGYTF. This chain connects TRBV20-1 to TRBJ1-2, with a possible D match to TRBD1 (5 bases). Germline CDR1 and CDR2: DFQATT and SNEGSKA (reference sequence). CDR3 length equals 12 residues. V gave up 6 bases and J gave up 6 bases, with 14 bases separating them.

The chain employs TRBV7-3 and TRBJ2-2; either TRBD1 or TRBD2 may supply D (5 bases each). Trimming cost V 2 bases and J 6 bases, with 10 bases left between them. CDR1 SGHTA and CDR2 FQGTGA come from the germline V gene. CDR3 length: 14 residues. CDR3 sequence reads: CASSLSRDAGELFF. As DNA, the CDR3 is TGTGCCAGCAGCTTATCGAGGGACGCCGGGGAGCTGTTTTTT.

This clonotype is medium-sized (0.01 to 0.1%) within its sample. The chain is built from TRBV5-1 and TRBJ1-4, with 9 bases identical to TRBD1. Germline CDR1 reads SGHRS; CDR2 reads YFSETQ. This CDR3 is 14 amino acids long. After removal of 3 bases from V and 8 bases from J, the junction contained 5 bases not matched to a gene. Written as DNA, the CDR3 is TGCGCCAGCAGCTCAGGGACAGGGAAAGAAAAACTGTTTTTT. This codes for CASSSGTGKEKLFF.

The chain couples TRBV7-2 to TRBJ1-3; D gene ambiguous. V was clipped by 5 bases and J by 1 base, with 6 bases between them. This CDR3 comprises 13 residues. Germline V gives CDR1 SGHTA, CDR2 FQGNSA. The DNA for the CDR3 is TGTGCCAGCAGCCAAAGATCTGGAAACACCATATATTTT. Protein sequence: CASSQRSGNTIYF.

V gene TRBV6-1 combines with J gene TRBJ2-7, with D maybe TRBD2 (5 bases). V lost 8 bases and J 7 bases, leaving 15 bases between the germline ends. Germline lookup yields CDR1 MNHNS and CDR2 SASEGT. This CDR3 is built from 12 residues. This CDR3 is CASPRPDLEQYF. CDR3 sequence (DNA): TGTGCCAGCCCTCGGCCGGACTTGGAGCAGTACTTC.

V is TRBV15 and J is TRBJ1-2; D is uncertain. The CDR3 loop spans 15 amino acids. Germline CDR1 is LNHNV and CDR2 is YYDKDF (reference sequence). Trimming pared 5 bases from V and 3 bases from J, leaving 16 bases between. The CDR3 region has the DNA TGTGCCACCAGCGAGGTGGGCGCCTCTTACTATGGCTACACCTTC. Its protein is CATSEVGASYYGYTF. The variable domain in full, completed from reference TRBV15 and TRBJ1-2, reads DAMVIQNPRYQVTQFGKPVTLSCSQTLNHNVMYWYQQKSSQAPKLLFHYYDKDFNNEADTPDNFQSRRPNTSFCFLDIRSPGLGDTAMYLCATSEVGASYYGYTFGSGTRLTVV.

This chain joins TRBV6-1 and TRBJ2-1; TRBD2 agrees at 8 bases. The V segment lost 6 bases and the J segment 4 bases; nucleotides outside the gene matches: 2. The CDR3 has 13 residues. Germline V lookup: CDR1 MNHNS, CDR2 SASEGT. As DNA, the CDR3 is TGTGCCAGCAGGCGGGAGGATTACAATGAGCAGTTCTTC. Translated, it gives CASRREDYNEQFF.